This T cell receptor (beta chain) was profiled in a study of blood T cell repertoires in COVID-19 (dated by TCRdb to about 2020). With respect to the entire study: The collaborator samples originated in the United States, Italy and Spain and spanned the acute and convalescent phases of COVID-19. The prospective study material was composed of cDNA or gDNA derived from T cells, B-cell-depleted T cells, or PBMCs. Subjects who had been exposed to COVID-19, were actively infected with it, or had recovered from it provided the deeply sampled blood TCRbeta repertoires that made up the dataset. The repertoires were made available in a free public database intended to serve as a resource for research on the immune response to SARS-CoV-2. Samples came from the ongoing ImmuneRACE study (first 160 participants) plus 1,254 subjects from 6 global collaborators. The sample metadata nearly always contained a de-identified subject ID, COVID-19 status, age in years and sex. Where available, HLA class I and class II types were taken from metadata supplied by the sample provider and were not determined by assay-based typing.

In the prospective study, participants were about 18 to 100 years old, resided in about two dozen geographic areas of the United States, and were enrolled through a virtual design. In the prospective study, cohorts were assigned on the basis of participant-reported clinical history obtained from a screening survey and a study questionnaire. Exposed participants were defined as having been in contact with someone with a PCR-confirmed or clinician-diagnosed COVID-19 case within 2 weeks of study entry. Each participant in the prospective study had whole blood, serum and a nasopharyngeal or oropharyngeal swab collected by mobile phlebotomists. Over an approximately 2-month period, participants in the prospective study had the option of providing additional blood draws and questionnaires. Before DNA extraction, blood samples from the prospective study were shipped at room temperature or frozen. Including cysteine and phenylalanine, the CDR3 has 11 amino acids. Only the CDR3 region is kept as DNA, spanning 33 bases read in frame from base 1. V is cut by 3 bases and J by 4 bases, and the space between the germline ends is 4 bases.

Points the paper makes about the study in general: The quantity of clinical and demographic metadata differed by source and by participant and was supplied without curation.

The immunoSEQ Assay, a bias-controlled multiplex PCR, was used to amplify TCRbeta CDR3 regions from genomic DNA. As for the authors' bioinformatics: The number of nucleated cells in each sample was estimated by amplification of reference gene primers within the assay. To quantify the absolute abundance of each unique TCRbeta CDR3 rearrangement, sequence reads were collapsed and filtered. Productive Simpson clonality was computed per sample as the square root of Simpson's diversity index over productive rearrangements. The source is immuneACCESS, and TCRdb retained only in-frame sequences with V and J called. Part of the clones is not carried over; for the studies checked, unresolved V genes explain less than half of this, and the remainder is unexplained. V and J calls and clone size are given by that table; D and trimming were obtained from the DNA. The sample records around 400,000 clones, approximately 90% of which are singletons. The top ten hold approximately 1.5% of the sample.

About this clone: What antigen it recognizes has not been identified. It has no much larger one-base neighbor in the sample; base qualities were not kept. This same CDR3 is encoded by further DNA sequences in the sample.

The TCR was taken from a woman between 18 and 29 years old who had been exposed to COVID-19. The chain is made from TRBV12-3 or TRBV12-4 and TRBJ2-7; the D gene assignment is ambiguous. The sequencing input was PBMCs or T cells enriched from blood (not recorded which). CDR3 loop: CASSFGYEQYF. The nucleotides read TGTGCCAGCAGTTTCGGTTACGAGCAGTACTTC.